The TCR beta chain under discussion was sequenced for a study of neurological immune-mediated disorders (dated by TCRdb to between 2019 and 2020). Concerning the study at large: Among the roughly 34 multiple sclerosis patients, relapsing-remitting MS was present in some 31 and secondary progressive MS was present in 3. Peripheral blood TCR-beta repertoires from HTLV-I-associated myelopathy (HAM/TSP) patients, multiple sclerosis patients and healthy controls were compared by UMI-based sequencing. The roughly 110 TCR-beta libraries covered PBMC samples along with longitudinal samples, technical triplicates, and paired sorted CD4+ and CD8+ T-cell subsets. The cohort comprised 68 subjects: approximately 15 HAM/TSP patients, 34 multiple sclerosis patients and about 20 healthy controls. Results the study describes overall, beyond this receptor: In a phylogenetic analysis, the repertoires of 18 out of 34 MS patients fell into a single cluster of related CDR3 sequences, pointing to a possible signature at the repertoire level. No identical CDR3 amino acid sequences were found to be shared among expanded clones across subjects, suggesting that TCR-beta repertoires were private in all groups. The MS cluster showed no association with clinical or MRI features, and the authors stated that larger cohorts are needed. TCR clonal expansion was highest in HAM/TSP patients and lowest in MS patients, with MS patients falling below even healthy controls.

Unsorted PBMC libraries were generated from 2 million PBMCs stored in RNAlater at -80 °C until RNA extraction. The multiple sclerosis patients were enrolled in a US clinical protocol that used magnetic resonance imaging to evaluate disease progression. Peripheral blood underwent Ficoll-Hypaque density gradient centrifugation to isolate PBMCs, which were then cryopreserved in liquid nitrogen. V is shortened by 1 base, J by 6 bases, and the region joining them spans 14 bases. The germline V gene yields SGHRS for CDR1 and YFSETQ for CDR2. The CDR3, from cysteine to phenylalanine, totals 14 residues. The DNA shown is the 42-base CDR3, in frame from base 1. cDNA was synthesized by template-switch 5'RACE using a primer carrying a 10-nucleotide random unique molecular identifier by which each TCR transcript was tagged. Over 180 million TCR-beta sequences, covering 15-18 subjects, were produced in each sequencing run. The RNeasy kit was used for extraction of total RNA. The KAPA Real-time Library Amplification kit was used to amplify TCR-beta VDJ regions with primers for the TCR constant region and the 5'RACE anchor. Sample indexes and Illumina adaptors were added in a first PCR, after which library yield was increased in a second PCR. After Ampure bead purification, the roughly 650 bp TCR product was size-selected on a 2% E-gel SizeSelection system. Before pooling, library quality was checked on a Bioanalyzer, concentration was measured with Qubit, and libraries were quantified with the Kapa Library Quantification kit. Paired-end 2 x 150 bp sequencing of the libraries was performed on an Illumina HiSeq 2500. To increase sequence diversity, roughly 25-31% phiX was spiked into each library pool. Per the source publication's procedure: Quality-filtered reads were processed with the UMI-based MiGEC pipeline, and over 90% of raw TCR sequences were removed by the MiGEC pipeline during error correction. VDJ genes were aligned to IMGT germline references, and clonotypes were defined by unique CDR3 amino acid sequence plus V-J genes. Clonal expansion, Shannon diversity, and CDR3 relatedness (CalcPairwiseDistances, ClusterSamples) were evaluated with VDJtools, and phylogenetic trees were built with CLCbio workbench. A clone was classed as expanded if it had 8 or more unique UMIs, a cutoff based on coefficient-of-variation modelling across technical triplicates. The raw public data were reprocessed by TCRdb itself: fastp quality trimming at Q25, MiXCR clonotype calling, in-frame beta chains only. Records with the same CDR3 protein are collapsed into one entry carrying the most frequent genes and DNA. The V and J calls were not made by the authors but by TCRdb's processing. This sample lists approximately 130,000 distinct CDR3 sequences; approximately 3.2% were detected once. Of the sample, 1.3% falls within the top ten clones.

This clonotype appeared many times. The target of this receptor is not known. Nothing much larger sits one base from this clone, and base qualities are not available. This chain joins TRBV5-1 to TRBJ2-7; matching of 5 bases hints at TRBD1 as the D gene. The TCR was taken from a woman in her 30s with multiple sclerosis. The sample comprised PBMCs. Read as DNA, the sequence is TGCGCCAGCAGCTTGTTTAACAGACAGACCGAGCAGTACTTC. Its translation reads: CASSLFNRQTEQYF.